This T cell receptor (beta chain) is drawn from a study of CD8+CD57+ T cells in acquired aplastic anemia. Between the trimmed V and J ends, which lost 3 bases and 0 bases, there was a span of 6 bases. The CDR3 runs 14 residues. CDR1 ENHRY and CDR2 SYGVKD come from the germline V gene. The sequenced patients had an expansion of CD8+CD57+ cells seen by flow cytometry. Using genomic DNA as the template, TCR beta VDJ and CDR3 profiling was carried out. TCRdb reprocessed the reads via MiXCR and lists one record per CDR3 protein. This table holds about 190,000 distinct CDR3 sequences, under 55% found once. This TCR derives from a human donor with aplastic anemia. The chain employs TRBV10-3 and TRBJ2-4, with D perhaps matching TRBD1 or TRBD2 (5 bases each). What was sequenced was sorted CD4+, CD8+, or CD8+CD57+ T cells (not recorded which) from PBMCs. The CDR3 sequence is CAISEGTAKNIQYF. CDR3 coding DNA: TGTGCCATCAGTGAAGGGACAGCCAAAAACATTCAGTACTTC.